This entry concerns a single T cell receptor (beta chain). There is no known antigen for this receptor. Base qualities are not recorded, but no much larger clone differs from it by a single base. High-throughput TCR beta sequencing profiled peripheral blood CD8+ and CD4+ T cells from healthy donors, Susac syndrome patients and multiple sclerosis patients. Recently defined diagnostic criteria for definite or probable disease were met by the Susac syndrome patients. Bulk CD8+ and CD4+ T cells were purified magnetically by negative isolation, whereas CD8+ TEMRA cells were enriched by FACS. Blood was collected in EDTA tubes and processed within 24 hours, with PBMCs isolated through density gradient centrifugation. PBMCs intended for TCR sequencing were cryopreserved in liquid nitrogen and thawed later in a water bath at 37 degrees C. Purity of sorted or isolated CD4+, CD8+ and CD8+ TEMRA cells was at least 90%.

This specimen comes from a study of CD8 T cells in Susac syndrome (dated by TCRdb to between 2018 and 2020). Regarding the research as a whole: Among the Susac syndrome patients who were sequenced, clinically active disease was present in more than 5 and clinical remission was observed in 8 or 9. Repertoire sequencing was used to test whether CD8+ T cell activation and differentiation in Susac syndrome was antigen driven. At blood withdrawal, Susac syndrome patients were therapy-naive, treated with corticosteroids (with IVIg additionally given to some), or treated with IVIg alone. Overall study results and their limits: The number of individuals in the TCR sequencing and HLA analysis was recognized as being relatively small. No clonal expansion was detected in the CD4+ T cell repertoire of Susac syndrome patients.

RNA was extracted using the RNeasy kit, and roughly 0.45 to 1 microgram was reverse transcribed with random hexamers. The immunoSEQ multiplex PCR assay, covering 54 Vbeta and 13 Jbeta segments, was used to amplify TCR beta CDR3 regions. To correct PCR amplification bias, a synthetic template baseline was used for both primer optimization and computational correction. In the paper's pipeline: Reads were assigned to V, D and J genes according to IMGT and analyzed in immunoSEQ Analyzer, with only productive sequences retained. Clonality was calculated as one minus the Shannon entropy normalized by log2 of the number of productive unique sequences. For each patient and control, public and private clones were evaluated within the 100 most prevalent clones. A clone was defined as Susac-specific if it was absent from the healthy and MS cohorts, from some 1,100 published viral clones and from other ImmuneACCESS disease sequences. TCRdb trimmed public reads at Q25 via fastp, called clones via MiXCR and kept in-frame beta chains. One record per CDR3 amino acid sequence lists the most common genes and DNA. TCRdb's processing, not the authors' own work, is the source of the V and J calls. Here the sample has 160,000 or so distinct CDR3 sequences; 85% to 95% occur a single time. The ten top clones hold about 0.17% of the sample.

This TCR came from a human donor with Susac syndrome. The specimen was CD4+ T cells from PBMCs.

The nucleotide sequence is given as TGTGCCAGCAGCTTAGTCCCCGGAGGCGGCTACACCTTC. Its protein reads: CASSLVPGGGYTF. The chain is encoded by TRBV7-2 joined to TRBJ1-2; the D gene is unclear. The cysteine opens and the phenylalanine closes a CDR3 of 13 amino acids. Only CDR3 DNA is held: 39 bases, read in frame from base 1. The CDR1 and CDR2 encoded by the germline V gene are SGHTA and FQGNSA. Trimming removed 1 base from V and 8 bases from J, leaving 11 bases between the germline ends.